Each of the 24 T cell receptor beta chains below was sequenced from the same sample in a study of T cells in tumors after PD-1 blockade. Libraries were prepared by immunoSEQ multiplex PCR; TCRdb keeps only in-frame clonotypes and omits some of them. Of tens of thousands of clones in the sample, approximately 79% were seen once. Material: PBMCs, obtained before anti-PD-1 therapy. These receptors originate from a human donor with advanced basal cell or squamous cell carcinoma (not recorded which).

This rearrangement joins TRBV5-6 to TRBJ1-4; D not resolved. The V gene lost 4 bases and the J gene lost 6 bases, with 16 bases spanning the gap. This CDR3 is built from 15 residues. The germline gives CDR1 SGHDT, CDR2 YYEEEE. The CDR3 here is CASSPRQAGYEKLFF. DNA of the CDR3: TGTGCCAGCAGCCCCCGGCAGGCCGGCTATGAAAAACTGTTTTTT.

V is TRBV19 and J is TRBJ1-4, with D possibly matching TRBD1 (6 bases). The V end was cut by 7 bases, the J end by 7 bases, with 25 bases between. The CDR3 runs to 17 residues. CDR1 is LNHDA and CDR2 is SQIVND in the germline V gene (reference sequence). The chain's CDR3 is CASNAARGSQTSEKLFF. The CDR3 DNA is TGTGCCAGTAACGCCGCCAGGGGAAGCCAAACCTCTGAAAAACTGTTTTTT.

CDR3 amino acids: CASKASVADTQYF. CDR3 DNA: TGTGCCAGCAAGGCTAGCGTGGCAGATACGCAGTATTTT. The genes are TRBV14 and TRBJ2-3; D is perhaps TRBD2 (6 bases). The CDR3 consists of 13 residues. V dropped 7 bases and J dropped 4 bases, with 12 bases sitting between them. The germline CDR1 and CDR2 sequences are SGHDN and FVKESK.

The genes are TRBV27 and TRBJ1-4; 7 bases line up with TRBD1. Germline-derived CDR1 and CDR2 are MNHEY and SMNVEV (reference sequence). V lost 4 bases and J lost 5; bases outside the gene matches: 4. CDR3 length equals 14 residues. This CDR3 is CASSWDSPNEKLFF. The CDR3 region has the DNA TGTGCCAGCAGTTGGGACAGCCCGAATGAAAAACTGTTTTTT.

As DNA, the CDR3 is TGTGCCAGCACTCACGGGGATGAGCAGTTCTTC. Its translation is CASTHGDEQFF. The rearrangement uses TRBV6-5 and TRBJ2-1; a possible D gene is TRBD2 (5 bases). Trimming stripped 7 bases from V and 8 bases from J, with 9 bases between. The CDR3 consists of 11 residues. Germline assignment: CDR1 MNHEY and CDR2 SVGAGI.

This clone was seen a few times. The V call is TRBV7-2, the J call TRBJ1-5; 8 nucleotides align to TRBD1. This CDR3 is built from 15 residues. The J segment lost 5 bases and the V segment lost 5 bases, leaving 8 bases of the junction unmatched. CDR1 is SGHTA and CDR2 is FQGNSA in the germline V gene. CDR3 bases: TGTGCCAGCAGCACAACAACAGGGGGTCATCAGCCCCAGCATTTT. This codes for CASSTTTGGHQPQHF.

This chain uses TRBV6-5 with TRBJ1-6; tentatively, D is TRBD1 (5 bases). Germline V gene data show CDR1 as MNHEY and CDR2 as SVGAGI. V dropped 6 bases and J dropped 1 base, with 10 bases sitting between them. CDR3 length: 15 amino acids. CDR3 nucleotides: TGTGCCAGCAGGGGGGGGTATTCCTATAATTCACCCCTCCACTTT. Its protein product is CASRGGYSYNSPLHF.

The CDR3 is CASSYPPQSYEQYF. The CDR3 coding sequence is TGTGCCAGCAGTTACCCCCCCCAATCCTACGAGCAGTACTTC. The V gene is TRBV6-6, the J gene TRBJ2-7; D unclear. The CDR3 runs to 14 residues. V was shortened by 2 bases and J by 1 base, with 9 bases between the two germline ends. The germline V gene has CDR1 MNHNY and CDR2 SVGAGI (reference sequence).

The J gene is TRBJ2-1, the V gene TRBV11-3; the D gene is possibly TRBD2 (5 bases). Germline CDR1 SGHNT, CDR2 YENEEA. Trimming stripped 4 bases from V and 6 bases from J, with 16 bases between. The CDR3 has 15 residues. The CDR3 reads CASSSLHKGGNEQFF. The CDR3 DNA sequence: TGTGCCAGCAGCTCGTTACATAAAGGAGGCAATGAGCAGTTCTTC.

The chain recombines TRBV28 with TRBJ2-3; tentatively, D is TRBD1 (5 bases). In germline, CDR1 is MDHEN, CDR2 SYDVKM. The CDR3 sequence is 15 residues long. The germline V and J ends were trimmed by 5 bases and 0 bases, with 12 bases remaining between them. The CDR3 loop is CASSHDRTSTDTQYF. In nucleotides, the CDR3 is TGTGCCAGCAGTCACGACAGAACTAGCACAGATACGCAGTATTTT.

The chain combines TRBV2 with TRBJ1-5, with a tentative D call TRBD1 (5 bases). Trimming shortened V by 2 bases and J by 0 bases, and 11 bases separated the two germline ends. Germline V CDR1 and CDR2: SNHLY, FYNNEI. This CDR3 is 16 amino acids long. The CDR3 region has the DNA TGTGCCAGCAGTGAAAAGACAGCTTATAGCAATCAGCCCCAGCATTTT. This codes for CASSEKTAYSNQPQHF.

The sample holds one count of this clone. This sequence joins TRBV5-1 and TRBJ2-5; 9 bases fit TRBD2. CDR1 and CDR2 (germline): SGHRS, YFSETQ. This CDR3 spans 17 amino acids. The ends lost 0 bases at V and 5 bases at J; junction bases unmatched: 11. CDR3 region: CASSLALLAGVVETQYF. CDR3 bases: TGCGCCAGCAGCTTGGCCTTGTTAGCGGGAGTGGTGGAGACCCAGTACTTC.

V is TRBV29-1 and J is TRBJ1-1; 8 bases line up with TRBD1. The CDR3 spans 12 residues. Trimming cost V 7 bases and J 1 base; bases outside gene matches: 2. Germline CDR1 is SQVTM and CDR2 is ANQGSEA. The CDR3 region is CSGTGGNTEAFF. The CDR3 coding sequence is TGCAGCGGAACAGGGGGGAACACTGAAGCTTTCTTT.

The V and J genes are TRBV4-1 and TRBJ1-1; possible D gene TRBD1, 6 bases. Germline V CDR1 and CDR2: MGHRA, YSYEKL. Trimming cost V 1 base and J 1 base, with 13 bases left between them. CDR3 length: 16 residues. The DNA for the CDR3 is TGCGCCAGCAGCCAAGGAAGTCGGGGACAGAACACTGAAGCTTTCTTT. Amino acids: CASSQGSRGQNTEAFF.

This clone has more than one count but fewer than ten. The chain employs TRBV10-3 and TRBJ2-3; 11 bases align to TRBD1. Germline V gene data show CDR1 as ENHRY and CDR2 as SYGVKD. The junction had 9 bases not matched to a gene; V was cut back by 6 bases and J by 4 bases. The CDR3 runs to 16 residues. The DNA for the CDR3 is TGTGCCATCAGCGCCGGGGGACAGGGGGTCCCAGATACGCAGTATTTT. This codes for CAISAGGQGVPDTQYF.

The genes are TRBV9 and TRBJ1-1; no clear D gene. This CDR3 contains 14 residues. CDR1 is SGDLS, CDR2 YYNGEE, per germline. V was cut by 0 bases and J by 4 bases, with 10 bases left in between. DNA of the CDR3: TGTGCCAGCAGCGTAGATTCCGGGAGCACTGAAGCTTTCTTT. This gives the protein CASSVDSGSTEAFF.

The chain uses TRBV7-9 and TRBJ2-3; TRBD1 agrees at 8 bases. The CDR3 sequence is 17 residues long. Germline V CDR1 and CDR2: SEHNR, FQNEAQ (reference sequence). Losses at the gene ends were 6 bases for V and 6 bases for J; bases not matched to a gene: 17. CDR3 sequence: CASRPYRGAEKLDTQYF. The DNA for the CDR3 is TGTGCCAGCAGGCCTTACAGGGGGGCAGAGAAATTGGATACGCAGTATTTT.

This clone was found once. The chain has TRBV7-9 and TRBJ2-7; possible D gene TRBD2, 6 bases. The CDR3 consists of 16 residues. Deletions cut 2 bases from V and 2 bases from J, with 16 bases between. Germline V gene lookup returns CDR1 SEHNR and CDR2 FQNEAQ (reference sequence). The CDR3 DNA reads TGTGCCAGCAGCTTATCCGGGAGCTCCAATACCTACGAGCAGTACTTC. Protein: CASSLSGSSNTYEQYF.

This clone was picked up a small number of times. The chain employs TRBV19 and TRBJ1-2; D is perhaps TRBD1 (5 bases). The CDR3 is 14 residues long. The V end was cut by 8 bases, the J end by 3 bases, with 16 bases between. CDR1 and CDR2 (germline): LNHDA, SQIVND (reference sequence). The CDR3 coding sequence is TGTGCCAGTGCCTCCTCAGACAGCTACTATGGCTACACCTTC. Translating it yields CASASSDSYYGYTF.

This clone was observed a few times. V usage is TRBV2 and J usage is TRBJ2-5; TRBD1 might be the D (5 bases). CDR1 SNHLY and CDR2 FYNNEI come from the germline V gene. The CDR3 is 13 amino acids. With 3 bases removed from V and 4 bases from J, the gap between germline ends came to 9 bases. CDR3: CASSEGLRETQYF. The CDR3 DNA is TGTGCCAGCAGTGAGGGGCTGAGAGAGACCCAGTACTTC.

The rearrangement uses TRBV6-5 and TRBJ2-3; D gene unclear. The CDR3 contains 15 residues. Germline V gene data show CDR1 as MNHEY and CDR2 as SVGAGI. V lost 6 bases and J lost 6, with 19 bases in between. In nucleotides, the CDR3 is TGTGCCAGCAGGGTGACGTCGGCCAATAAGGATACGCAGTATTTT. It encodes CASRVTSANKDTQYF.

This chain connects TRBV5-1 to TRBJ2-2; 9 bases are a match to TRBD1. Germline V CDR1 and CDR2: SGHRS, YFSETQ. The CDR3 runs 16 residues. J gave up 0 bases and V 3 bases, and 3 bases lay outside the gene matches. The CDR3 region is CASSWRQGANTGELFF. Here the CDR3 DNA reads TGCGCCAGCAGCTGGAGACAGGGGGCGAACACCGGGGAGCTGTTTTTT.

The CDR3 DNA follows: TGTGCCAGTAGCCGGCCGGACATCCTTGGAAACACCATATATTTT. Protein: CASSRPDILGNTIYF. The V and J genes are TRBV19 and TRBJ1-3; maybe TRBD1 (5 bases). Germline V gives CDR1 LNHDA, CDR2 SQIVND (reference sequence). With 6 bases removed from V and 3 bases from J, the gap between germline ends came to 15 bases. The length of the CDR3 is 15 residues. The full variable domain, its missing parts supplied by reference TRBV19 and TRBJ1-3, is DGGITQSPKYLFRKEGQNVTLSCEQNLNHDAMYWYRQDPGQGLRLIYYSQIVNDFQKGDIAEGYSVSREKKESFPLTVTSAQKNPTAFYLCASSRPDILGNTIYFGEGSWLTVV.

V is TRBV3-1 (or the pseudogene TRBV3-2) and J is TRBJ2-7; perhaps D is TRBD1 or TRBD2 (5 bases each). This CDR3 has 15 amino acids. Trimming removed 4 bases at V and 5 bases at J, with 18 bases between. CDR1 and CDR2 from the germline V gene are LGHDT and YNNKEL (reference sequence). CDR3 nucleotides: TGTGCCAGCAGCCCACGAGGGGCACAGGTCCACGAGCAGTACTTC. It specifies CASSPRGAQVHEQYF.